This passage covers 3 T cell receptor beta chains from one sample sequenced in a study of shared clonotypes between healthy human individuals. The protocol was immunoSEQ multiplex PCR, while the TCRdb copy is restricted to in-frame clones and leaves out a portion. In the table there are about 480,000 clones, about three quarters of which are singletons. The specimen was PBMCs. These receptors originate from a woman aged 40 to 49 in good health. Some clones in this sample may be carry-over from other donors' samples.

The rearrangement uses TRBV19 and TRBJ2-7, with no clear D. The CDR3 covers 13 residues. The V gene lost 0 bases and the J gene lost 6 bases, with 9 bases spanning the gap. CDR1 is LNHDA, CDR2 SQIVND, per germline (reference sequence). The CDR3 sequence: CASSIDQRSEQYF. In DNA form, the CDR3 reads TGTGCCAGTAGTATAGATCAGAGGAGCGAGCAGTACTTC.

In its sample, this clone was seen a few times. The chain has TRBV7-2 and TRBJ2-4, with a weak D call TRBD1 (6 bases). Trimming shortened V by 5 bases and J by 5 bases, and 13 bases separated the two germline ends. Germline V CDR1 and CDR2: SGHTA, FQGNSA. This CDR3 contains 14 residues. In nucleotides, the CDR3 is TGTGCCAGCAGCGCAGACAGGTACCAAAACATTCAGTACTTC. Protein: CASSADRYQNIQYF. Based on the CDR3 plus reference TRBV7-2 and TRBJ2-4, the full variable domain is GAGVSQSPSNKVTEKGKDVELRCDPISGHTALYWYRQSLGQGLEFLIYFQGNSAPDKSGLPSDRFSAERTGGSVSTLTIQRTQQEDSAVYLCASSADRYQNIQYFGAGTRLSVL.

V gene TRBV28 combines with J gene TRBJ1-5; D gene unclear. This CDR3 region has 15 residues. CDR1 MDHEN and CDR2 SYDVKM come from the germline V gene. V dropped 3 bases and J dropped 6 bases, with 15 bases sitting between them. The CDR3 bases are TGTGCCAGCAGTTTGCCGGGCCCGGTGGTTCAGCCCCAGCATTTT. Residues: CASSLPGPVVQPQHF.